These 20 T cell receptor beta chains originate from one sample sequenced in a study of CD8+ T cells in alopecia areata. The treatment denotes: oral pan-JAK inhibitor, 5-10 mg twice daily. As the sequencing template, cDNA was produced by extracting RNA and reverse transcribing it. Sequenced by immunoSEQ multiplex PCR; TCRdb stores in-frame clones only, minus some. The sample records approximately 120,000 clones, around 60% being singletons. The specimen was CD4+ T cells sorted from blood, collected at week 4, from a patient treated with tofacitinib. The receptors here all came from a human donor with alopecia areata.

The chain has TRBV27 and TRBJ2-5, with D uncertain. The V gene's germline CDR1 is MNHEY and CDR2 SMNVEV (reference sequence). The CDR3 runs 13 residues. Trimming took off 1 base at V and 5 bases at J, with 8 bases between the two ends. CDR3 amino acids: CASSLFPGETQYF. The CDR3 DNA follows: TGTGCCAGCAGTTTATTCCCTGGGGAGACCCAGTACTTC.

This chain connects TRBV9 to TRBJ2-5; D gene unclear. Germline V gene data show CDR1 as SGDLS and CDR2 as YYNGEE. This CDR3 region has 11 residues. V lost 0 bases to trimming and J lost 5 bases, with 2 bases between them. The DNA of the CDR3 is TGTGCCAGCAGCGTAGACGAGACCCAGTACTTC. As protein: CASSVDETQYF.

This chain joins TRBV5-4 and TRBJ2-5, with D uncertain. Germline-derived CDR1 and CDR2 are SGHNT and YYREEE (reference sequence). Trimming left V 4 bases short and J 2 bases short, with 6 bases between. The CDR3 loop spans 12 amino acids. For the CDR3, the DNA is TGTGCCAGCAGCCGAACTCAAGAGACCCAGTACTTC. Its translation: CASSRTQETQYF.

The chain links TRBV18 to TRBJ2-1; 9 positions agree with TRBD2. Per the germline V gene, CDR1 is KGHSH and CDR2 is LQKENI. V shed 3 bases and J 7 bases; nucleotides not matched to a gene: 7. The CDR3 length is 15 residues. The CDR3 DNA follows: TGTGCCAGCTCACCGGAGGCTAGCGGGGCTAATGAGCAGTTCTTC. Its protein product is CASSPEASGANEQFF.

The rearrangement links TRBV5-1 to TRBJ2-4; TRBD2 aligns across 7 bases. There are 14 residues in the CDR3. CDR1 SGHRS and CDR2 YFSETQ come from the germline V gene. V shed 1 base and J 9 bases; nucleotides not matched to a gene: 7. CDR3 sequence: CASSLSLREPIQYF. For the CDR3, the DNA is TGCGCCAGCAGCTTGTCCCTGCGGGAGCCCATTCAGTACTTC.

The chain carries TRBV27 and TRBJ1-4; tentatively, D is TRBD1 (6 bases). With 5 bases removed from V and 7 bases from J, the gap between germline ends came to 20 bases. The CDR3 length is 16 residues. Germline V gene lookup returns CDR1 MNHEY and CDR2 SMNVEV (reference sequence). CDR3 region: CASSPHKRGAGEKLFF. The CDR3 DNA reads TGTGCCAGCAGTCCCCACAAGAGGGGGGCGGGTGAAAAACTGTTTTTT.

This rearrangement joins TRBV30 to TRBJ1-1, with D unresolved. V lost 4 bases to trimming and J lost 1 base, with 10 bases between them. The CDR3 extends over 13 amino acids. Germline values: CDR1 GTSNPN, CDR2 SVGIG (reference sequence). Here the CDR3 DNA reads TGTGCCTGGATTCTAAGACGGAACACTGAAGCTTTCTTT. Translating gives CAWILRRNTEAFF.

The chain has TRBV7-9 and TRBJ2-1; D remains ambiguous. The CDR3 spans 11 residues. Trimming left V 6 bases short and J 5 bases short, with 5 bases between. Germline CDR1 SEHNR, CDR2 FQNEAQ (reference sequence). CDR3 loop: CASRANNEQFF. The CDR3 region has the DNA TGTGCCAGCAGGGCGAACAATGAGCAGTTCTTC.

This clone appeared a single time. Different DNA sequences within this sample yield the same CDR3. The chain recombines TRBV9 with TRBJ2-6; no reliable D call. V was shortened by 1 base and J by 0 bases, with 5 bases between the two germline ends. Germline CDR1 reads SGDLS; CDR2 reads YYNGEE. The CDR3 has 15 amino acids. The CDR3 spells CASSVTPSGANVLTF. DNA for the CDR3: TGTGCCAGCAGCGTAACCCCCTCTGGGGCCAACGTCCTGACTTTC.

This clone appeared a single time. V gene TRBV5-1 combines with J gene TRBJ1-6; 10 bases map to TRBD1. Per germline, CDR1 SGHRS and CDR2 YFSETQ. V lost 1 base to trimming and J lost 9 bases; unmatched junction nucleotides: 4. This CDR3 has 15 residues. The CDR3 nucleotides read TGCGCCAGCAGCTTGTCGACAGGGGGCGGTTCACCCCTCCACTTT. This gives the protein CASSLSTGGGSPLHF. Together with reference TRBV5-1 and TRBJ1-6, the CDR3 gives the full variable domain: KAGVTQTPRYLIKTRGQQVTLSCSPISGHRSVSWYQQTPGQGLQFLFEYFSETQRNKGNFPGRFSGRQFSNSRSEMNVSTLELGDSALYLCASSLSTGGGSPLHFGNGTRLTVT.

This chain uses TRBV5-1 with TRBJ2-7; 8 nucleotides line up with TRBD2. Germline CDR1 is SGHRS and CDR2 is YFSETQ. The CDR3 totals 14 residues. The V and J ends lost 6 bases and 5 bases, in that order; junction bases with no gene match: 10. Written as DNA, the CDR3 is TGCGCCAGCACCTCCGGGGGGGGCGCCAACGAGCAGTACTTC. It codes for CASTSGGGANEQYF.

This clone was detected only a few times. The gene calls are TRBV2 and TRBJ2-5; the match to TRBD2 covers 7 bases. CDR3 length: 13 amino acids. V lost 8 bases to trimming and J lost 1 base; unmatched junction nucleotides: 4. Germline CDR1 is SNHLY and CDR2 is FYNNEI. DNA of the CDR3: TGTGCCAGCGGACTAGTTCCCCAAGAGACCCAGTACTTC. It translates to CASGLVPQETQYF.

The chain combines TRBV9 with TRBJ1-1, with D hard to call. V lost 0 bases and J lost 8, with 11 bases in between. The CDR3 runs 13 residues. Per the germline V gene, CDR1 is SGDLS and CDR2 is YYNGEE. Written as DNA, the CDR3 is TGTGCCAGCAGCGTAGCGCCGGATTGGGAAGCTTTCTTT. Translating gives CASSVAPDWEAFF.

The gene calls are TRBV29-1 and TRBJ2-2; maybe TRBD2 (5 bases). CDR1 is SQVTM, CDR2 ANQGSEA, per germline. The CDR3 sequence is 12 residues long. V was clipped by 6 bases and J by 6 bases, with 11 bases between them. The CDR3 sequence: CSVLVLAGELFF. Here the CDR3 DNA reads TGCAGCGTACTAGTTTTGGCCGGGGAGCTGTTTTTT.

The genes are TRBV29-1 and TRBJ2-7, with 11 bases matching TRBD1. This CDR3 contains 13 residues. Germline V gives CDR1 SQVTM, CDR2 ANQGSEA. With V trimmed by 6 bases and J by 6 bases, 7 bases remained unmatched. For the CDR3, the DNA is TGCAGCGTGCGGACAGGGGGCCATCCCGAGCAGTACTTC. It encodes CSVRTGGHPEQYF.

The chain couples TRBV25-1 to TRBJ1-6, with 8 bases identical to TRBD1. The length of the CDR3 is 15 residues. CDR1 MGHDK and CDR2 SYGVNS come from the germline V gene. The V gene end was trimmed by 2 bases and the J gene end by 9 bases; junction bases not matched to a gene: 6. For the CDR3, the DNA is TGTGCCAGCAGTGAACCGCAGGGGGCGGGTTCACCCCTCCACTTT. Its translation is CASSEPQGAGSPLHF. The whole variable domain, filled in from reference TRBV25-1 and TRBJ1-6, reads EADIYQTPRYLVIGTGKKITLECSQTMGHDKMYWYQQDPGMELHLIHYSYGVNSTEKGDLSSESTVSRIRTEHFPLTLESARPSHTSQYLCASSEPQGAGSPLHFGNGTRLTVT.

The chain joins TRBV29-1 to TRBJ2-5; D is perhaps TRBD1 (5 bases). Trimming shortened V by 6 bases and J by 5 bases, and 13 bases separated the two germline ends. Germline V gene data show CDR1 as SQVTM and CDR2 as ANQGSEA. The CDR3 runs to 12 residues. The CDR3 DNA reads as TGCAGCGTCGCAGGGTTCGGGGAGACCCAGTACTTC. This encodes CSVAGFGETQYF.

About this clone itself: The sample contains more than one DNA sequence encoding this CDR3. The V call is TRBV18, the J call TRBJ1-5, with no clear D. This CDR3 contains 13 residues. Germline CDR1 and CDR2: KGHSH and LQKENI. V lost 3 bases, J lost 1 base, and 4 bases lay in between. CDR3 coding DNA: TGTGCCAGCTCACCGGACAGCAATCAGCCCCAGCATTTT. Translating it yields CASSPDSNQPQHF.

This clone was recorded a few times. V is TRBV29-1 and J is TRBJ2-2; 7 nucleotides agree with TRBD2. Looked up from germline, CDR1 is SQVTM and CDR2 is ANQGSEA. The CDR3 totals 15 residues. V was pared by 1 base and J by 7 bases, with 9 bases of the junction left unmatched. CDR3 sequence: CSVEAPGGTGGELFF. The CDR3 DNA sequence: TGCAGCGTTGAAGCCCCCGGGGGGACGGGCGGGGAGCTGTTTTTT.

The J gene is TRBJ1-5, the V gene TRBV2; TRBD1 matches at 7 bases. The CDR3 extends over 16 amino acids. CDR1 SNHLY and CDR2 FYNNEI come from the germline V gene. After removal of 4 bases from V and 0 bases from J, the junction contained 6 bases not matched to a gene. The CDR3 DNA reads TGTGCCAGCAGTGGGGCAGGGGGTTATAGCAATCAGCCCCAGCATTTT. Translation: CASSGAGGYSNQPQHF.